What follows is one T cell receptor (beta chain) and its context. Antigen unknown. This entry belongs to a study of shared clonotypes between healthy human individuals. Genomic DNA of every subset was divided equally among multiple immunoSEQ plates. Sorted-subset replicate PCR reactions were performed with around 210 ng DNA, corresponding to roughly 31,000 T cell genomes. Clones were sequenced by immunoSEQ multiplex PCR, and TCRdb holds only the in-frame ones, with some missing. The table has some 690,000 clones, less than 95% seen once; the top ten hold 34%. Overall study findings and caveats: A reduction in generation probabilities was seen for non-shared clonotypes relative to those shared by all four donors.

Germline loops: CDR1 MNHNS, CDR2 SASEGT. The germline V and J ends were trimmed by 0 bases and 3 bases, with 11 bases remaining between them. The CDR3 has 15 residues. The genes are TRBV6-1 and TRBJ1-2; D gene unclear. Material for sequencing was memory CD8+ T cells from PBMCs. Subset meaning: CD45RO+ cells pooled with CCR7-negative TemRA cells. The sequence derives from a young man in good health. Some clones in this sample may be carry-over from other donors' samples. The CDR3 here is CASSEAWNLYYGYTF. CDR3 nucleotide sequence: TGTGCCAGCAGTGAAGCGTGGAACCTGTACTATGGCTACACCTTC.